The source of this T cell receptor (beta chain) is a study of radiation and T cells in renal cell carcinoma. Study-level background: Nephrectomy followed 15 Gy stereotactic body radiation by 4 weeks.

Time point: baseline pretreatment blood. Treatment indicated: 15 Gy SBRT to primary tumor, nephrectomy 4 weeks later. Unmatched junction bases numbered 4, after V lost 3 bases and J lost 4 bases. Germline lookup yields CDR1 SQVTM and CDR2 ANQGSEA. There are 14 residues in the CDR3. Using immunoSEQ multiplex PCR, the repertoire was profiled, and TCRdb retains in-frame clones only, with some absent. Found here are about 95,000 clones, 65% to 90% of them singletons; the top ten hold less than 10%. The receptor was derived from a man between 50 and 59 years old with renal cell carcinoma. This specimen was blood, taken from a patient whose treatment included radiotherapy and nephrectomy. The chain uses TRBV29-1 and TRBJ2-1; 9 bases align to TRBD1. In DNA form, the CDR3 reads TGCAGCGTTGACCGGGACAGGGTATACAATGAGCAGTTCTTC. Its translation: CSVDRDRVYNEQFF.